This T cell receptor beta chain originates from a study of HIV-infected patients and healthy controls. cDNA was made from about 510 ng RNA using alpha and beta constant primers. Separate chain-specific third strand synthesis with multiplexing indices produced the alpha and beta libraries. A single record per CDR3 protein comes from TCRdb applying MiXCR to the 5' RACE reads. The sample has around 7,600 distinct CDR3 sequences, less than 12% seen once. This clonotype appeared a few times. Its antigen is still unknown. Whole-study results and caveats: In HIV-infected patients, the apparent post-therapy Gini index recovery did not replicate in size-matched data. HIV+ repertoires were severely depleted of MAIT alpha-chain CDR3s, unlike healthy controls. A major limitation was that merely sixteen HIV-infected individuals were processed.

No cell fractionation was done, so the repertoire covers all unsorted peripheral blood T cells. Exclusions covered tumors, febrile or AIDS-related illness, and hepatitis B or C coinfection. The TCR sequence derives from an adult with HIV infection. This specimen consisted of blood, obtained before antiretroviral therapy.

The CDR3 region is CASSLSQHNSPLHF. CDR3 DNA: TGTGCCAGCAGTTTATCCCAGCACAATTCACCCCTCCACTTT. The chain joins TRBV28 to TRBJ1-6; no clear D gene. Trimming cost V 1 base and J 7 bases, with 8 bases left between them. Per germline, CDR1 MDHEN and CDR2 SYDVKM. The CDR3 is made up of 14 amino acids.